This T cell receptor beta chain was recorded in a study of T-cell memory formation after mild COVID-19. The wider study: Clusters were largely donor specific.

Study observations and caveats: Nothing showed for sure that second-wave clones peaking on day 37 were SARS-CoV-2 specific. Shrinking CD4+ clones were chiefly CM and EM; CD8+ ones were chiefly EMRA.

Germline CDR1 and CDR2: SGHRS and YFSETQ. With V trimmed by 4 bases and J by 0 bases, 4 bases remained unmatched. This CDR3 is built from 15 residues. As for this clonotype: The antigen is undetermined.

A single record per CDR3 protein comes from TCRdb applying MiXCR to the 5' RACE reads. Of tens of thousands of distinct CDR3 sequences in the sample, around 15% were seen once. Material for sequencing was PBMCs or a T cell subset sorted from them (not recorded which). The chain uses TRBV5-1 and TRBJ2-1; 7 bases line up with TRBD2. The origin of this receptor is a man aged 18 to 30 who had mild COVID-19 (a few samples of this study predate the infection). Cell type and time point are not known. The CDR3 protein is CASSQGLSSYNEQFF. The CDR3 bases are TGCGCCAGCAGCCAGGGACTAAGCTCCTACAATGAGCAGTTCTTC.